These T cell receptor beta chains were read from a single sample in a study of blood T cell repertoires in COVID-19. Clones were read by immunoSEQ multiplex PCR, and TCRdb kept only the in-frame ones, dropping some. Found here are 75,000 to 80,000 clones, 80% to 90% of them singletons; the top ten hold 9.5% to 13%. Sequencing used peripheral blood. Receptors originate from a man aged 55 to 69 with COVID-19, enrolled during active disease. Each CDR3 is given with its conserved first and last residue. Fields, in order: J gene, D gene, V gene, clone size, CDR3 DNA, CDR3 protein. The D gene is left open where the match is weak. The size of a clone is reported for some rows only, either as once, few or many, or as a class for expanded clones.

>TRBJ2-1|TRBD2|TRBV6-2/TRBV6-3|NA
TGTGCCAGCAGTAAGTCTAGCGGGGCGAATGAGCAGTTCTTC
CASSKSSGANEQFF
>TRBJ2-7|TRBD1|TRBV6-5|NA
TGTGCCAGCAGTTACTACGGACAGGGCTCCGAGCAGTACTTC
CASSYYGQGSEQYF
>TRBJ2-1|NA|TRBV2|NA
TGTGCCAGCACCCCCCCCCTCCCGGGGATCCAGTTCTTC
CASTPPLPGIQFF
>TRBJ2-7|NA|TRBV27|NA
TGTGCCAGCAGTTTAATCGAGGGCCGCTACGAGCAGTACTTC
CASSLIEGRYEQYF
>TRBJ2-5|TRBD1|TRBV5-6|NA
TGTGCCAGCAGCTTGGTGGGGAACAGGGGAGAGACCCAGTACTTC
CASSLVGNRGETQYF
>TRBJ1-3|NA|TRBV2|NA
TGTGCCAGCAGTGAAGGGGCCATCTCTGGAAACACCATATATTTT
CASSEGAISGNTIYF
>TRBJ2-1|TRBD1|TRBV19|NA
TGTGCCAGTAGCGCCCACGCCAACAGGGGTGGAGACAATGAGCAGTTCTTC
CASSAHANRGGDNEQFF
>TRBJ2-5|TRBD2|TRBV2|NA
TGTGCCAGCAGTGAAGGACTAGCGCAAGAGACCCAGTACTTC
CASSEGLAQETQYF
>TRBJ2-3|NA|TRBV18|NA
TGTGCCAGCTCACCTAGTCCGGACTACGGTCCGCAGTATTTT
CASSPSPDYGPQYF
>TRBJ1-1|TRBD1|TRBV6-5|NA
TGTGCCAGCTCCCACCGGGACAGGAACACTGAAGCTTTCTTT
CASSHRDRNTEAFF
>TRBJ2-1|TRBD2|TRBV9|few
TGTGCCAGCAGCGTAGACGATAGCGGGGGGGAGAGGCAGTTCTTC
CASSVDDSGGERQFF
>TRBJ1-1|NA|TRBV5-1|NA
TGCGCCAGCAGCTTAGGGCGGGGCTCGAACACTGAAGCTTTCTTT
CASSLGRGSNTEAFF
>TRBJ2-3|TRBD2|TRBV7-2|NA
TGTGCCAGCAGCCTATTAGCGGGGGCTAGCACAGATACGCAGTATTTT
CASSLLAGASTDTQYF
>TRBJ2-3|NA|TRBV7-9|once
TGTGCCGGGGCCCTCGAGGATACGCAGTATTTT
CAGALEDTQYF
>TRBJ2-7|TRBD2|TRBV10-2|NA
TGCGCCAGCCGGATCGGGGGGTCCCTTTACGAGCAGTACTTC
CASRIGGSLYEQYF
>TRBJ1-5|TRBD1|TRBV18|NA
TGTGCCAGCTCACCACCGTCACAGGGGTATTATCAGCCCCAGCATTTT
CASSPPSQGYYQPQHF
>TRBJ1-6|TRBD1|TRBV6-5|few
TGTGCCAGCATTCTGGGACAGGATGCTTCACCCCTCCACTTT
CASILGQDASPLHF
>TRBJ2-7|NA|TRBV5-5|NA
TGTGCCAGCAGCTCCCACACCTACGAGCAGTACTTC
CASSSHTYEQYF
>TRBJ2-7|TRBD2|TRBV29-1|NA
TGCAGCGGCACTAGCGCGGACGAGCAGTACTTC
CSGTSADEQYF
>TRBJ1-1|NA|TRBV9|NA
TGTGCCAGCAGCCCCCGGTGGGGGCCCGCCACTGAAGCTTTCTTT
CASSPRWGPATEAFF
>TRBJ2-7|TRBD1|TRBV10-3|NA
TGTGCCATCAGTGACCCGACAGGGGACGTATCCTACGAGCAGTACTTC
CAISDPTGDVSYEQYF
>TRBJ1-1|TRBD1|TRBV25-1|NA
TGTGCCAGCAGTCCGACAGGGGGCATGAACACTGAAGCTTTCTTT
CASSPTGGMNTEAFF
>TRBJ2-4|TRBD2|TRBV2|NA
TGTGCCAGCAGCGAAGGACTAGCGGGACGGGGTAAAAACATTCAGTACTTC
CASSEGLAGRGKNIQYF
>TRBJ2-5|NA|TRBV5-1|NA
TGCGCCAGCAGCAGCGAAGGGGTTCGGGAGACCCAGTACTTC
CASSSEGVRETQYF
>TRBJ2-5|TRBD2|TRBV30|NA
TGTGCCTGGAAACTTAGCGGGAGGGGAGAGACCCAGTACTTC
CAWKLSGRGETQYF
>TRBJ1-2|TRBD1|TRBV5-5|NA
TGTGCCAGCAGTTTCGACAGGGGAGTCTATGGCTACACCTTC
CASSFDRGVYGYTF
>TRBJ1-3|TRBD1|TRBV27|NA
TGTGCCAGCAGTTCGATCAGACAGGGTGTCGGCACCATATATTTT
CASSSIRQGVGTIYF
>TRBJ2-7|NA|TRBV6-1|NA
TGTGCCAGCAGTGAAGCGAGATACGAGCAGTACTTC
CASSEARYEQYF
>TRBJ1-1|TRBD1|TRBV19|NA
TGTGCCAGTAGCCCCAGAGGGACAGAGAACACTGAAGCTTTCTTT
CASSPRGTENTEAFF
>TRBJ1-6|NA|TRBV10-3|NA
TGTGCCATCAGTGAGGGACCGGGGGGATCATCACCCCTCCACTTT
CAISEGPGGSSPLHF
>TRBJ1-3|TRBD1|TRBV25-1|NA
TGTGCCAGCAGTGAATTTGACAGGGCCTCTGGAAACACCATATATTTT
CASSEFDRASGNTIYF
>TRBJ2-7|NA|TRBV11-2|NA
TGTGCCACCCACCCCCCAGGGTTCTACGAGCAGTACTTC
CATHPPGFYEQYF
>TRBJ2-7|TRBD2|TRBV11-2|NA
TGTGCCAGCAGCTTACCGGGACTAGCGGGAGTGGGGTCAGACGAGCAGTACTTC
CASSLPGLAGVGSDEQYF
>TRBJ2-7|TRBD1|TRBV24-1|NA
TGTGCCACCAGTGACTCCGGGACAGGTTCCTACGAGCAGTACTTC
CATSDSGTGSYEQYF
>TRBJ1-4|NA|TRBV27|once
TGTGCCAGCAGTTTGAGGCCGGCCCTAGCGGGCACTAATGAAAAACTGTTTTTT
CASSLRPALAGTNEKLFF
>TRBJ1-6|TRBD1|TRBV5-5|NA
TGTGCCAGCAGCTTGGAGGGACAGGGTTATTCACCCCTCCACTTT
CASSLEGQGYSPLHF
>TRBJ1-4|TRBD1|TRBV28|NA
TGTGCCAGCAGCCCGGTGGCAGGGGGGTTTGAAAAACTGTTTTTT
CASSPVAGGFEKLFF
>TRBJ2-1|NA|TRBV21-1|NA
TGTGCCAGCAGCAAAGACCCACTAGCGGGAGGAGCCTACAATGAGCAGTTCTTC
CASSKDPLAGGAYNEQFF
>TRBJ2-1|NA|TRBV9|NA
TGTGCCAGCAGCGCAGAATCAGGCTCGCGGCAGTTCTTC
CASSAESGSRQFF
>TRBJ1-4|TRBD1|TRBV10-3|NA
TGTGCCATCAGTACCGGGACAGGGGGGGAAAAACTGTTTTTT
CAISTGTGGEKLFF
>TRBJ1-2|NA|TRBV6-5|NA
TGTGCCAGCTCTAGGGGAGGAGGCTATGGCTACACCTTC
CASSRGGGYGYTF
>TRBJ1-6|TRBD1|TRBV5-6|NA
TGTGCCAGCAGCTTGGATTGGGGACAGAATTCACCCCTCCACTTT
CASSLDWGQNSPLHF
>TRBJ1-5|NA|TRBV24-1|once
TGTGCCACCAGTGATTCTAGAATTTATAGCAATCAGCCCCAGCATTTT
CATSDSRIYSNQPQHF
>TRBJ1-1|NA|TRBV29-1|NA
TGCAGCGTGGACCGGGAGGTGAACACTGAAGCTTTCTTT
CSVDREVNTEAFF
>TRBJ2-1|TRBD1|TRBV6-5|once
TGTGCCAGCAGACCAGGGGGCTCCTACAATGAGCAGTTCTTC
CASRPGGSYNEQFF